This T cell receptor (beta chain) emerged from a study of immune reconstitution after stem cell transplant in scleroderma. One entry per CDR3 protein, called by TCRdb with MiXCR from the RT-PCR reads. Here the sample spans 1,500 to 2,000 distinct CDR3 sequences, over 3.5% being singletons. This clonotype is medium-sized in the sample. This specimen was collected before or after autologous hematopoietic stem cell transplantation (not recorded which). This sequence was found in a male donor with systemic sclerosis.

The CDR3 nucleotides are TGCGCCAGCAGCTTGGACCCTCCCCCCCACTATGGCTACACCTTC. Translated, it gives CASSLDPPPHYGYTF. The gene calls are TRBV5-1 and TRBJ1-2; D call uncertain. Trimming removed 0 bases at V and 3 bases at J, with 12 bases between. The CDR3 is 15 amino acids. Germline V gene data show CDR1 as SGHRS and CDR2 as YFSETQ. The full variable domain, completed using reference TRBV5-1 and TRBJ1-2, is KAGVTQTPRYLIKTRGQQVTLSCSPISGHRSVSWYQQTPGQGLQFLFEYFSETQRNKGNFPGRFSGRQFSNSRSEMNVSTLELGDSALYLCASSLDPPPHYGYTFGSGTRLTVV.